One sample yielded the 23 T cell receptor beta chains listed below, sequenced in a study of CD4 T cells in relation to SARS-CoV-2 and coronaviruses. TCRdb's table, derived via immunoSEQ multiplex PCR, lists solely in-frame clones and lacks some. This sample has tens of thousands of clones, with 86% found just once. The unexposed donors gave CD4+ T cells in 2011-2018, prior to COVID-19. The material sequenced was memory CD4+ T cells from PBMCs. These receptors all stem from a human donor in good health.

CDR3 sequence reads: CASSLGTENTEAFF. In DNA, the CDR3 is TGTGCCAGCAGCCTCGGGACGGAAAACACTGAAGCTTTCTTT. The chain uses TRBV3-1 (or the pseudogene TRBV3-2) and TRBJ1-1; maybe TRBD1 (5 bases). This CDR3 is 14 amino acids long. V lost 4 bases, J lost 2 bases, and 11 bases lay in between. Germline-derived CDR1 and CDR2 are LGHDT and YNNKEL (reference sequence).

V is TRBV5-3 and J is TRBJ1-2, with 10 bases fitting TRBD1. TRBV5-3 is an ORF, with its function uncertain. The CDR3 runs 16 residues. J was trimmed by 3 bases and V by 6 bases; bases with no gene match: 11. For the CDR3, the DNA is TGTGCCAGAACTACGCACCTGGGACAGGGGTACTATGGCTACACCTTC. It codes for CARTTHLGQGYYGYTF.

This clone appeared once. The chain has TRBV2 and TRBJ1-1; no clear D. Trimming removed 5 bases at V and 1 base at J, with 8 bases between. CDR1 is SNHLY, CDR2 FYNNEI, per germline. The CDR3 covers 13 residues. CDR3 amino acids: CASSITGNTEAFF. The CDR3 DNA reads TGTGCCAGCAGTATAACCGGGAACACTGAAGCTTTCTTT.

The chain couples TRBV2 to TRBJ2-7, with a tentative D call TRBD1 (6 bases). The CDR3 extends over 12 amino acids. Germline V gene sequence: CDR1 SNHLY, CDR2 FYNNEI. The ends were cut back, 6 bases at V and 3 bases at J, with 9 bases in the middle. The CDR3: CASRQGLYEQYF. CDR3 in DNA: TGTGCCAGCAGACAGGGCCTCTACGAGCAGTACTTC.

The V and J genes are TRBV24-1 and TRBJ2-2; D gene unclear. Germline V gene sequence: CDR1 KGHDR, CDR2 SFDVKD. The V and J ends lost 3 bases and 4 bases respectively, with 11 bases between them. The CDR3 runs 15 residues. The CDR3 nucleotides are TGTGCCACCAGTGATGTTGGTTACGCCACCGGGGAGCTGTTTTTT. Residues: CATSDVGYATGELFF.

The rearrangement uses TRBV6-5 and TRBJ1-3; no reliable D call. In germline, CDR1 is MNHEY, CDR2 SVGAGI. The CDR3 sequence is 14 residues long. Trimming pared 7 bases from V and 2 bases from J, leaving 12 bases between. This CDR3 reads CASISLGAGNTIYF. For the CDR3, the DNA is TGTGCCAGCATCTCCCTCGGGGCTGGAAACACCATATATTTT.

This clone was seen just once. The chain joins TRBV18 to TRBJ2-7; TRBD1 is a possible D gene (5 bases). This CDR3 is 13 amino acids long. V was shortened by 3 bases and J by 3 bases, with 9 bases between the two germline ends. Germline V lookup: CDR1 KGHSH, CDR2 LQKENI. CDR3 DNA sequence: TGTGCCAGCTCACCCGACAGCTACTACGAGCAGTACTTC. Encoded protein: CASSPDSYYEQYF.

The V call is TRBV7-9, the J call TRBJ1-6; D unclear. The germline V gene encodes CDR1 SEHNR and CDR2 FQNEAQ (reference sequence). V was cut by 1 base and J by 11 bases, with 9 bases left in between. CDR3 length: 13 amino acids. The CDR3 spells CASSLGPTTPLHF. CDR3 coding DNA: TGTGCCAGCAGCTTAGGCCCGACAACACCCCTCCACTTT.

The chain carries TRBV6-5 and TRBJ2-1, with D possibly being TRBD1 or TRBD2 (7 bases each). The CDR3 runs to 15 residues. V was clipped by 3 bases and J by 9 bases, with 18 bases between them. From germline, CDR1 is MNHEY and CDR2 SVGAGI. The CDR3 DNA is TGTGCCAGCAGTTATGGGGACAGACGCGGGGGTGAGCAGTTCTTC. It specifies CASSYGDRRGGEQFF.

The chain has TRBV18 and TRBJ2-5; D is possibly TRBD2 (6 bases). This CDR3 has 16 amino acids. Germline V gene lookup returns CDR1 KGHSH and CDR2 LQKENI. Between the trimmed V and J ends, which lost 2 bases and 4 bases, there was a span of 17 bases. Here the CDR3 reads CASSPGIGGGGETQYF. The CDR3 DNA reads TGTGCCAGCTCACCAGGAATTGGGGGAGGCGGAGAGACCCAGTACTTC.

V and J are TRBV19 and TRBJ1-1, with D unresolved. V was pared by 8 bases and J by 3 bases, with 10 bases between. Germline-derived CDR1 and CDR2 are LNHDA and SQIVND (reference sequence). The CDR3 loop spans 12 amino acids. CDR3 bases: TGTGCCAGTCACAACCGGTACACTGAAGCTTTCTTT. Its translation: CASHNRYTEAFF.

The chain combines TRBV6-5 with TRBJ2-1, with D perhaps TRBD1 or TRBD2 (5 bases each). The germline gives CDR1 MNHEY, CDR2 SVGAGI. The V gene lost 5 bases and the J gene lost 3 bases, with 14 bases spanning the gap. The CDR3 has 15 amino acids. CDR3 DNA sequence: TGTGCCAGCAGTCCGGGACGGCTTAGCTACAATGAGCAGTTCTTC. Translated: CASSPGRLSYNEQFF.

This chain uses TRBV5-1 with TRBJ2-5; TRBD2 aligns across 14 bases. The V gene's germline CDR1 is SGHRS and CDR2 YFSETQ. The CDR3 loop spans 17 amino acids. Losses at the gene ends were 0 bases for V and 2 bases for J; bases not matched to a gene: 3. DNA of the CDR3: TGCGCCAGCAGCTTGGGACTAGCGGGAGGGCAGCAAGAGACCCAGTACTTC. Translating gives CASSLGLAGGQQETQYF. Using reference TRBV5-1 and TRBJ2-5 for the parts outside the CDR3, the full variable domain is KAGVTQTPRYLIKTRGQQVTLSCSPISGHRSVSWYQQTPGQGLQFLFEYFSETQRNKGNFPGRFSGRQFSNSRSEMNVSTLELGDSALYLCASSLGLAGGQQETQYFGPGTRLLVL.

The chain is built from TRBV27 and TRBJ2-3; 8 nucleotides align to TRBD2. Trimming took 5 bases from V and 8 from J; bases not matched to a gene: 9. The CDR3 spans 14 residues. Germline V gene lookup returns CDR1 MNHEY and CDR2 SMNVEV (reference sequence). CDR3 in DNA: TGTGCCAGCAGTACACCGGGACTAGGGGCTACGCAGTATTTT. Amino acid sequence: CASSTPGLGATQYF.

The chain employs TRBV4-1 and TRBJ2-2, with 7 nucleotides matching TRBD2. There are 17 residues in the CDR3. V was clipped by 2 bases and J by 7 bases; unmatched bases: 13. The V gene's germline CDR1 is MGHRA and CDR2 YSYEKL. CDR3 loop: CASSQRRPRGEHGELFF. In DNA, the CDR3 is TGCGCCAGCAGCCAACGCCGGCCTCGGGGGGAGCACGGGGAGCTGTTTTTT.

In regard to this clone: The junction departs from germline at one end; a sequencing error may be responsible. The chain uses TRBV11-3 and TRBJ2-7; no definite D call. Germline V gives CDR1 SGHNT, CDR2 YENEEA. The CDR3 is made up of 12 amino acids. CDR3: CASSRSSHEQYF. The CDR3 nucleotides read TGTGCCAGCAGCCGGTCCTCCCACGAGCAGTACTTC.

The rearrangement joins TRBV6-2 or TRBV6-3 to TRBJ2-2, with TRBD1 identical over 8 bases. J was trimmed by 6 bases and V by 5 bases; bases with no gene match: 14. Looked up from germline, CDR1 is MNHEY and CDR2 is SVGEGT. The CDR3 contains 17 residues. CDR3 coding DNA: TGTGCCAGCAGTAGACAGGGGTCATTGCAATTAGCCGGGGAGCTGTTTTTT. Translation gives CASSRQGSLQLAGELFF.

V and J are TRBV12-3 or TRBV12-4 and TRBJ2-1, with TRBD2 as a possible D gene (6 bases). CDR3 length equals 12 residues. The germline V and J ends were trimmed by 8 bases and 10 bases, with 15 bases remaining between them. The CDR3 bases are TGTGCCAGCGGACCTAGCGAGCGGGAGCAGTTCTTC. Its protein is CASGPSEREQFF.

The chain joins TRBV18 to TRBJ2-3; D remains unclear. Per the germline V gene, CDR1 is KGHSH and CDR2 is LQKENI. V was pared by 3 bases and J by 0 bases, with 7 bases between. This CDR3 has 14 amino acids. Written as DNA, the CDR3 is TGTGCCAGCTCACCTAGTCGGAGCACAGATACGCAGTATTTT. The encoded protein is CASSPSRSTDTQYF.

This chain connects TRBV30 to TRBJ1-6; 7 bases fit TRBD1. Germline CDR1 and CDR2: GTSNPN and SVGIG (reference sequence). CDR3 length: 14 residues. Trimming cost V 8 bases and J 7 bases; bases outside gene matches: 11. The CDR3 reads CARDTGTANSPLHF. CDR3 sequence (DNA): TGTGCCCGAGACACCGGGACAGCAAATTCACCCCTCCACTTT. The variable domain in full, with the rest retrieved from reference TRBV30 and TRBJ1-6, is SQTIHQWPATLVQPVGSPLSLECTVEGTSNPNLYWYRQAAGRGLQLLFYSVGIGQISSEVPQNLSASRPQDRQFILSSKKLLLSDSGFYLCARDTGTANSPLHFGNGTRLTVT.

This clone is categorized as medium-sized. The chain links TRBV27 to TRBJ2-1, with D perhaps matching TRBD2 (5 bases). The CDR3 has 13 amino acids. Germline V gene data show CDR1 as MNHEY and CDR2 as SMNVEV (reference sequence). The V gene lost 6 bases and the J gene lost 3 bases, with 9 bases spanning the gap. CDR3 in DNA: TGTGCCAGCAGCTTCCGGGACTACAATGAGCAGTTCTTC. This encodes CASSFRDYNEQFF.

The chain carries TRBV15 and TRBJ2-3; D gene uncertain. Germline values: CDR1 LNHNV, CDR2 YYDKDF (reference sequence). The CDR3 consists of 17 residues. Trimming took off 0 bases at V and 1 base at J, with 14 bases between the two ends. The DNA for the CDR3 is TGTGCCACCAGCAGAGATCTGGTGGCCTCCGGCACAGATACGCAGTATTTT. Translation gives CATSRDLVASGTDTQYF.

This chain joins TRBV28 and TRBJ2-1, with 7 bases matching TRBD2. The CDR3 is 17 amino acids. J was trimmed by 4 bases and V by 5 bases; bases with no gene match: 14. From germline, CDR1 is MDHEN and CDR2 SYDVKM. CDR3 in amino acids: CASSVGGTSTLYNEQFF. CDR3 nucleotide sequence: TGTGCCAGCAGTGTGGGGGGGACCTCTACTTTATACAATGAGCAGTTCTTC.